The 15 T cell receptor beta chains below all came from one sample that was sequenced in a study of T cell responses to AZD1222 COVID-19 vaccine. The assay was immunoSEQ multiplex PCR, and TCRdb's table has in-frame clones only and misses some. The sample shows 100,000 to 150,000 clones, roughly 91% of them seen only once. This sample comprised peripheral blood, obtained 28 days after the second AZD1222 dose. These TCRs come from an adult who received the AZD1222 COVID-19 vaccine.

The chain uses TRBV5-1 and TRBJ2-4; TRBD1 agrees at 7 bases. With V trimmed by 1 base and J by 3 bases, 4 bases remained unmatched. Germline V CDR1 and CDR2: SGHRS, YFSETQ. The CDR3 runs to 15 residues. CDR3 sequence (DNA): TGCGCCAGCAGCTTGACTCCAGGGGGCAAAAACATTCAGTACTTC. It codes for CASSLTPGGKNIQYF.

The rearrangement links TRBV5-4 to TRBJ1-2, with D perhaps TRBD1 (5 bases). The CDR3 is made up of 16 amino acids. Germline assignment: CDR1 SGHNT and CDR2 YYREEE (reference sequence). Trimming stripped 5 bases from V and 8 bases from J, with 25 bases between. The CDR3 reads CASSRSIRDAEGGYTF. The CDR3 DNA follows: TGTGCCAGCAGTCGATCCATCCGGGACGCCGAGGGAGGCTACACCTTC.

The V and J genes are TRBV9 and TRBJ1-5; tentatively, D is TRBD1 (6 bases). CDR1 and CDR2 from the germline V gene are SGDLS and YYNGEE. The V gene lost 3 bases and the J gene lost 3 bases, with 10 bases spanning the gap. The CDR3 consists of 14 residues. CDR3 residues: CASSGGHINQPQHF. The CDR3 region has the DNA TGTGCCAGCAGCGGGGGACATATCAATCAGCCCCAGCATTTT.

The chain joins TRBV20-1 to TRBJ2-3; perhaps TRBD2 as D (6 bases). CDR1 and CDR2 from the germline V gene are DFQATT and SNEGSKA (reference sequence). V lost 3 bases and J lost 2, with 18 bases in between. The CDR3 has 16 amino acids. The CDR3 region is CSASSLGAGLTDTQYF. The CDR3 DNA reads as TGCAGTGCTAGTTCCCTAGGAGCGGGCCTCACAGATACGCAGTATTTT.

This chain links TRBV10-3 with TRBJ1-1; a possible D gene is TRBD1 (6 bases). The CDR3 runs to 12 residues. Trimming removed 3 bases from V and 10 bases from J, with 12 bases in between. The germline gives CDR1 ENHRY, CDR2 SYGVKD. The DNA for the CDR3 is TGTGCCATCAGTGAAGGGCAGGGGCCAGCTTTCTTT. It yields the protein CAISEGQGPAFF.

The chain employs TRBV5-1 and TRBJ2-7; 8 bases fit TRBD1. The ends lost 3 bases at V and 2 bases at J; junction bases unmatched: 7. The CDR3 is 15 amino acids. From germline, CDR1 is SGHRS and CDR2 YFSETQ. The CDR3 is CASSSGTGGTYEQYF. The CDR3 region has the DNA TGCGCCAGCAGCTCCGGGACAGGAGGGACCTACGAGCAGTACTTC.

The V and J genes are TRBV9 and TRBJ1-1; D is possibly TRBD1 (5 bases). CDR3 length: 14 residues. The germline V and J ends were trimmed by 3 bases and 4 bases, with 13 bases remaining between them. Per germline, CDR1 SGDLS and CDR2 YYNGEE. For the CDR3, the DNA is TGTGCCAGCAGCGCCCGGCCCGGGGGCACTGAAGCTTTCTTT. The encoded protein is CASSARPGGTEAFF.

The V gene is TRBV7-9, the J gene TRBJ1-4; perhaps TRBD1 as D (6 bases). Germline V gives CDR1 SEHNR, CDR2 FQNEAQ (reference sequence). V was shortened by 2 bases and J by 4 bases, with 17 bases between the two germline ends. The CDR3 runs 17 residues. This chain's CDR3 is CASSLPPRDTDNEKLFF. In DNA form, the CDR3 reads TGTGCCAGCAGCTTACCTCCACGGGACACTGATAATGAAAAACTGTTTTTT. The full variable domain, with the rest looked up from reference TRBV7-9 and TRBJ1-4, is DTGVSQNPRHKITKRGQNVTFRCDPISEHNRLYWYRQTLGQGPEFLTYFQNEAQLEKSRLLSDRFSAERPKGSFSTLEIQRTEQGDSAMYLCASSLPPRDTDNEKLFFGSGTQLSVL.

This clone was found once. The chain carries TRBV3-1 (or the pseudogene TRBV3-2) and TRBJ1-4; 8 nucleotides match TRBD1. The CDR3 has 13 residues. Germline V gene lookup returns CDR1 LGHDT and CDR2 YNNKEL (reference sequence). The J segment lost 12 bases and the V segment lost 2 bases, leaving 5 bases of the junction unmatched. DNA for the CDR3: TGTGCCAGCAGCCAAATTGGACAGGGCGAACTGTTTTTT. Translated, it gives CASSQIGQGELFF.

The chain employs TRBV3-1 (or the pseudogene TRBV3-2) and TRBJ1-5, with D unresolved. In germline, CDR1 is LGHDT, CDR2 YNNKEL (reference sequence). This CDR3 spans 13 amino acids. Trimming pared 4 bases from V and 4 bases from J, leaving 8 bases between. CDR3: CASSPDRNQPQHF. In DNA form, the CDR3 reads TGTGCCAGCAGCCCGGACCGGAATCAGCCCCAGCATTTT.

The V call is TRBV9, the J call TRBJ2-7, with D possibly matching TRBD2 (6 bases). The germline V and J ends were trimmed by 0 bases and 2 bases, with 12 bases remaining between them. Per the germline V gene, CDR1 is SGDLS and CDR2 is YYNGEE. The CDR3 extends over 15 amino acids. The CDR3 sequence: CASSVATTSTYEQYF. CDR3 DNA: TGTGCCAGCAGCGTAGCGACGACTAGTACCTACGAGCAGTACTTC.

The J gene is TRBJ1-5, the V gene TRBV7-9, with 9 bases lining up with TRBD1. With 5 bases clipped from V and 5 bases from J, the junction kept 1 base outside the gene matches. CDR3 length: 13 amino acids. Germline V lookup: CDR1 SEHNR, CDR2 FQNEAQ (reference sequence). CDR3 sequence reads: CASSRTGDQPQHF. The CDR3 DNA sequence: TGTGCCAGCAGCCGGACAGGGGATCAGCCCCAGCATTTT.

The rearrangement links TRBV7-8 to TRBJ1-5, with D perhaps TRBD1 (6 bases). V was clipped by 5 bases and J by 12 bases, with 14 bases between them. Germline CDR1 is SGHVS and CDR2 is FQNEAQ. The CDR3 spans 12 residues. The CDR3 loop reads CASSRGGPDQHF. In DNA form, the CDR3 reads TGTGCCAGCAGCCGCGGGGGCCCCGACCAGCATTTT.

The chain joins TRBV4-1 to TRBJ2-3; the D gene is possibly TRBD1 (5 bases). The CDR3 sequence is 12 residues long. Trimming stripped 4 bases from V and 3 bases from J, with 5 bases between. CDR1 MGHRA and CDR2 YSYEKL come from the germline V gene. The CDR3 region has the DNA TGCGCCAGCAGCCGGACAACAGATACGCAGTATTTT. Its translation: CASSRTTDTQYF.

J is TRBJ1-6 and V is TRBV4-1; a weak D match, TRBD1 (5 bases). The ends were cut back, 3 bases at V and 7 bases at J, with 28 bases in the middle. The CDR3 extends over 20 amino acids. CDR1 is MGHRA and CDR2 is YSYEKL in the germline V gene. CDR3 residues: CASSHDRDLGNRYWNSPLHF. The DNA of the CDR3 is TGCGCCAGCAGCCACGATCGGGACTTGGGAAACAGATATTGGAATTCACCCCTCCACTTT.